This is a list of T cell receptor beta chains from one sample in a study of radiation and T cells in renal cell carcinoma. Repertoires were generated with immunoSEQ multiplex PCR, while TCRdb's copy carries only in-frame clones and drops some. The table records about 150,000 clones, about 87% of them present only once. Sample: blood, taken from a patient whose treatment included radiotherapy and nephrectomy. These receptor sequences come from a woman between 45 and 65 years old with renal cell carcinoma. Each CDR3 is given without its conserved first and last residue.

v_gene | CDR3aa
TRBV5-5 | ASSQSGSSYNSPLH
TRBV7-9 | ASSLGAEPANTEAF
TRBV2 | ASRPSGGIYEQY
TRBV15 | ATSRSGLAGGYSEQY
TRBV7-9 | ASSLVTGGDSPLH
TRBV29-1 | SVTVQGINQPQH
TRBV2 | ASIGGGPYEQY
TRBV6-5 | ASSYRIGMTGYGYT
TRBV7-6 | ASSLSLAGGPQETQY
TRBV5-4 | ASSSLAGGSHEQY
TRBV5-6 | ASSRASTLNTEAF
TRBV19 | ASSLISTGVNGYT
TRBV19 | ASRLTVATNEKLF
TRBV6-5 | ASSYDRVQETQY
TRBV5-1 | ASSFQGQGRREAF
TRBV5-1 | ASSEGTVINYGYT
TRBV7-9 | ASSLDRGDGGELF
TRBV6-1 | ASRHETYNEQF
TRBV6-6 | ASSYSTGSEQY
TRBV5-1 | ASSSPGTGSHEQY
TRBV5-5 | ASSLFAGPNEKLF
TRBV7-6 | ASSLGTPGANEKLF
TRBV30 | AWNLGGTTEAF
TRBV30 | AWSVQGQGNEKLF
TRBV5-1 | ASSLRGQGYEQY
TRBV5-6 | ASSGTSGGRQNIQY
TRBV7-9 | ASSFLDYGYT
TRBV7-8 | ASSLYRGGGNQPQH
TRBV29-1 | SVATDQGVAPEAF
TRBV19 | ASTPGSLNTEAF
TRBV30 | AWSQQGAGEKLF
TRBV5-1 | ASSPWAENTEAF
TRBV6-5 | ASSYQAGGSGYT
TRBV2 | ASGRFGRTPGELF
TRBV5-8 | ASSLVSGVGANYGYT
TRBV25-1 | ASGEAKNIQY
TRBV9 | ASSPQAQHMNTEAF
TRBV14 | ASSQIVGSGYT
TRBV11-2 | ASSRTRFDDYGYT
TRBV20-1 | SARFTEAF
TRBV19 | ASSPTRVNYGYT
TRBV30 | AWASSPSYNEQF
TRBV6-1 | ASSGGGQGRFNYGYT
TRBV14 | ASSHPLASGGTQY
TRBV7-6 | ASSLLAGGTDTQY
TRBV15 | ATKDYRWSDTQY
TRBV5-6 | ASSYRQGRAYGYT
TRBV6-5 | ASSYLGTSGREQY
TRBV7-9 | ASSPGTGDGFYGYT
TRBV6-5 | ASSESGPGNTEAF
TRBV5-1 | ASSEGMGVSPLH
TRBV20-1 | SARVWPEQY
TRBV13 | ASSLLPGRLH
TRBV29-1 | SVEVQGIPEAF